This TCR beta chain appears in the sequencing data of a study of cytomegalovirus exposure and HLA in healthy donors. Study outcomes and limitations: Cytomegalovirus-associated TCR beta chains were listed, numbering around 150.

V shed 5 bases and J shed 5 bases, with 9 bases lying between them. CDR1 and CDR2 (germline): SGHVS, FQNEAQ. This CDR3 spans 12 amino acids. Details on this clone: Its antigen is as yet unknown.

Method: immunoSEQ multiplex PCR; TCRdb's copy keeps in-frame clones and lacks some. Of 150,000 to 200,000 clones detected, about 85% appear once; the ten largest clones hold around 2.4%. The TCR was taken from a man aged 25-45 years in good health and CMV-seropositive. The specimen sequenced was PBMCs. The chain couples TRBV7-8 to TRBJ1-2; D remains ambiguous. Here the CDR3 reads CASSRDLYGYTF. CDR3 nucleotide sequence: TGTGCCAGCAGCCGGGATCTTTATGGCTACACCTTC.